This T cell receptor beta chain was recorded in a study of blood T cell repertoires in COVID-19. Study overall: COVID-19 samples collected from the United States, Italy and Spain covered acute and convalescent phases. In each case, the material was cDNA or gDNA derived from T cells, B-cell-depleted T cells, or PBMCs.

From germline, CDR1 is SQVTM and CDR2 ANQGSEA. The CDR3 is 13 residues long. V lost 6 bases and J lost 1; bases outside the gene matches: 2. In the source study's methods: Reference gene primer amplification yielded estimated nucleated cell counts. Clones were read by immunoSEQ multiplex PCR, and TCRdb kept only the in-frame ones, dropping some. V, J and clone size reflect that table, while D and trimming were determined from the DNA. The sample holds about 260,000 clones, about nine tenths seen once. The TCR originated in a woman between 45 and 60 years old who had recovered from COVID-19. This rearrangement joins TRBV29-1 to TRBJ1-2; 10 bases are shared with TRBD1. The sample consisted of peripheral blood. CDR3 coding DNA: TGCAGCGTGGGACAGGGGATTAACTATGGCTACACCTTC. The encoded protein is CSVGQGINYGYTF.